This T cell receptor (beta chain) was observed in a study of T cell changes during pregnancy in multiple sclerosis. CDR3 length equals 15 residues. The ends lost 0 bases at V and 7 bases at J; junction bases unmatched: 5. Germline loops: CDR1 MNHEY, CDR2 SVGAGI. Sequencing was performed with immunoSEQ multiplex PCR; in TCRdb, only in-frame clones are kept and a portion is missing. The sample consists of tens of thousands of clones, over 75% of them appearing once. The sequenced sample was CD8+ T cells from peripheral blood mononuclear cells, obtained before pregnancy. This receptor was identified in a female donor with multiple sclerosis, enrolled in a pregnancy study. The chain combines TRBV6-5 with TRBJ2-2; TRBD2 agrees at 7 bases. For the CDR3, the DNA is TGTGCCAGCAGTTACTCGACTAGCTCCTTCGGGGAGCTGTTTTTT. It translates to CASSYSTSSFGELFF.